This TCR beta chain was obtained from a study of blood T cell repertoires in COVID-19. Study details: Acute-phase and convalescent COVID-19 samples originated in the United States, Italy and Spain. Nucleic acid was either cDNA or gDNA, and it came from T cells, B-cell-depleted T cells, or PBMCs.

Authors' methods: Reference gene primer amplification gave estimated nucleated cell counts. Clones were sequenced by immunoSEQ multiplex PCR, and TCRdb holds only the in-frame ones, with some missing. V, J and clone size are taken as reported in that table, and D and trimming were inferred from the DNA itself. The sample includes 240,000 or so clones, approximately 86% of them seen just once. The sample consisted of peripheral blood. This sequence was found in a woman in her 70s with active or convalescent COVID-19.

The CDR3 protein is CASSFDRGSHPYEQYF. DNA of the CDR3: TGTGCCAGCAGTTTCGACAGGGGGTCCCATCCCTACGAGCAGTACTTC. The chain joins TRBV27 to TRBJ2-7, with 9 bases matching TRBD1. Germline lookup yields CDR1 MNHEY and CDR2 SMNVEV (reference sequence). The CDR3 is 16 amino acids. J lost 2 bases, V lost 3 bases, and 8 bases had no gene match.